The source of this T cell receptor (beta chain) is a study of blood T cell repertoires in COVID-19. As for the study in general: From the United States, Italy and Spain came samples of acute and convalescent COVID-19. T cells, B-cell-depleted T cells, or PBMCs provided the cDNA or gDNA that served as material.

The CDR3 length is 13 residues. Deletions cut 5 bases from V and 7 bases from J, with 11 bases between. Looked up from germline, CDR1 is SGHTA and CDR2 is FQGTGA. Per the study methods: Estimation of nucleated cell counts was performed using reference gene primer amplification. The method was immunoSEQ multiplex PCR; TCRdb's version includes in-frame clones alone and lacks a portion of them. V, J and clone size were drawn from that table, and D and trimming were deduced from the DNA. The sample holds 55,000 to 75,000 clones; around 90% are singletons and the top ten take 7.4%. This clonotype was obtained from a human donor with active COVID-19. The donor label of this sample is uncertain. The J gene is TRBJ1-4, the V gene TRBV7-3; D gene ambiguous. Sequencing used peripheral blood. This CDR3 is CASSLGRGEKLFF. DNA of the CDR3: TGTGCCAGCAGCCTAGGGAGAGGTGAAAAACTGTTTTTT.